The 24 T cell receptor beta chains in this list originate from one sample, sequenced in a study of T cell responses to AZD1222 COVID-19 vaccine. TCRdb's table, derived via immunoSEQ multiplex PCR, lists solely in-frame clones and lacks some. The sample lists around 200,000 clones, 85% to 95% seen once, with more than 1.5% in the top ten. The sequences come from peripheral blood, collected 28 days after the second AZD1222 dose. Receptors were obtained from an adult who received the AZD1222 COVID-19 vaccine.

The rearrangement uses TRBV12-3 or TRBV12-4 and TRBJ2-4; a weak D match, TRBD2 (5 bases). Trimming removed 6 bases from V and 1 base from J, with 7 bases in between. The CDR3 loop spans 13 amino acids. In nucleotides, the CDR3 is TGTGCCAGCAGGAGAGGGGCCAAAAACATTCAGTACTTC. It encodes CASRRGAKNIQYF.

This chain connects TRBV6-5 to TRBJ1-2; D may be TRBD1 (5 bases). Germline assignment: CDR1 MNHEY and CDR2 SVGAGI. The CDR3 has 14 amino acids. The V end was cut by 3 bases, the J end by 0 bases, with 8 bases between. CDR3 DNA sequence: TGTGCCAGCAGTTATGGGACCGCTAACTATGGCTACACCTTC. It codes for CASSYGTANYGYTF.

The J gene is TRBJ2-1, the V gene TRBV6-2 or TRBV6-3; D unclear. Trimming cost V 3 bases and J 15 bases, with 24 bases left between them. The CDR3 loop spans 15 amino acids. Germline V gives CDR1 MNHEY, CDR2 SVGEGT. The CDR3 coding sequence is TGTGCCAGCAGTTATCGTGCAGGCGGAGCCACCCGCCTGTTCTTC. Its translation: CASSYRAGGATRLFF.

In its sample, this clone was seen once. The rearrangement joins TRBV19 to TRBJ1-2, with D possibly matching TRBD1 (5 bases). The CDR3 has 13 amino acids. Germline lookup yields CDR1 LNHDA and CDR2 SQIVND (reference sequence). V was pared by 5 bases and J by 2 bases, with 9 bases between. Here the CDR3 reads CASSPGDNYGYTF. The CDR3 DNA sequence: TGTGCCAGTAGTCCTGGGGACAACTATGGCTACACCTTC.

V usage is TRBV5-1 and J usage is TRBJ2-3; 12 nucleotides align to TRBD2. Germline V lookup: CDR1 SGHRS, CDR2 YFSETQ. V lost 8 bases and J lost 6; bases outside the gene matches: 7. The CDR3 is 14 amino acids. The CDR3 loop is CARTSGRFGDTQYF. The CDR3 bases are TGCGCCAGGACTAGCGGGAGATTCGGGGATACGCAGTATTTT.

V and J are TRBV5-1 and TRBJ1-1; D unresolved. There are 11 residues in the CDR3. Between the trimmed V and J ends, which lost 1 base and 11 bases, there was a span of 9 bases. Germline V gives CDR1 SGHRS, CDR2 YFSETQ. CDR3 in DNA: TGCGCCAGCAGCTTGAAAGGACGGGCTTTCTTT. As protein: CASSLKGRAFF.

This chain uses TRBV27 with TRBJ1-6; the match to TRBD1 covers 8 bases. V dropped 6 bases and J dropped 6; count of bases not matched to a gene: 4. CDR1 is MNHEY and CDR2 is SMNVEV in the germline V gene (reference sequence). The CDR3 covers 14 residues. CDR3 in amino acids: CASRRTGTNSPLHF. The CDR3 bases are TGTGCCAGCAGACGGACAGGGACTAATTCACCCCTCCACTTT.

The rearrangement joins TRBV28 to TRBJ2-7; D is undetermined. Germline-derived CDR1 and CDR2 are MDHEN and SYDVKM. The CDR3 length is 15 residues. Between the trimmed V and J ends, which lost 3 bases and 3 bases, there was a span of 15 bases. The CDR3 loop reads CASSFAQARIYEQYF. The DNA of the CDR3 is TGTGCCAGCAGTTTCGCCCAGGCCCGTATCTACGAGCAGTACTTC.

This chain links TRBV6-5 with TRBJ2-1; 13 bases line up with TRBD2. The CDR3 loop spans 15 amino acids. Trimming cost V 8 bases and J 1 base; bases outside gene matches: 2. Germline V gene lookup returns CDR1 MNHEY and CDR2 SVGAGI. Here the CDR3 reads CASELAGGSYNEQFF. The CDR3 nucleotides read TGTGCCAGCGAACTAGCGGGAGGGTCCTACAATGAGCAGTTCTTC.

V and J are TRBV4-3 and TRBJ1-5; D may be TRBD1 (5 bases). The V and J ends lost 1 base and 6 bases respectively, with 7 bases between them. The CDR3 contains 13 residues. CDR1 and CDR2 (germline): LGHNA, YSLEER. The CDR3 DNA follows: TGCGCCAGCAGCCAAGGTAGGGGTCAGCCCCAGCATTTT. Its protein is CASSQGRGQPQHF.

The V gene is TRBV28, the J gene TRBJ1-1; D possibly corresponds to TRBD1 (5 bases). This CDR3 has 13 residues. Between the trimmed V and J ends, which lost 5 bases and 4 bases, there was a span of 11 bases. In germline, CDR1 is MDHEN, CDR2 SYDVKM. CDR3 nucleotide sequence: TGTGCCAGCAGTCAAACGGGGGGCACTGAAGCTTTCTTT. It yields the protein CASSQTGGTEAFF.

The chain carries TRBV28 and TRBJ2-7; no clear D. V lost 2 bases and J 6 bases, leaving 8 bases between the germline ends. The CDR3 spans 12 residues. Germline assignment: CDR1 MDHEN and CDR2 SYDVKM. The CDR3, as DNA: TGTGCCAGCAGTTTAAGTAGGGTCGAGCAGTACTTC. Translating gives CASSLSRVEQYF.

The chain combines TRBV6-5 with TRBJ1-6; the D is unclear. CDR3 length: 13 residues. Germline CDR1 is MNHEY and CDR2 is SVGAGI. V lost 5 bases, J lost 6 bases, and 8 bases lay in between. CDR3 in DNA: TGTGCCAGCAGTCGCGAATCTAATTCACCCCTCCACTTT. Protein product: CASSRESNSPLHF.

The chain recombines TRBV9 with TRBJ2-3; 9 bases fit TRBD2. Germline V gene data show CDR1 as SGDLS and CDR2 as YYNGEE. This CDR3 has 18 amino acids. J lost 0 bases, V lost 0 bases, and 8 bases had no gene match. CDR3 coding DNA: TGTGCCAGCAGCGTAGGTGGGGCTAGCGGGGCTAGCACAGATACGCAGTATTTT. This encodes CASSVGGASGASTDTQYF.

The CDR3 nucleotides read TGTGCCAGCAGCTTAGTGAGCCTCTACGAGCAGTACTTC. Its protein is CASSLVSLYEQYF. This chain connects TRBV7-8 to TRBJ2-7; D remains ambiguous. Germline CDR1 reads SGHVS; CDR2 reads FQNEAQ. Trimming left V 1 base short and J 3 bases short, with 7 bases between. CDR3 length equals 13 residues. Supplemented by reference TRBV7-8 and TRBJ2-7, the full variable domain reads GAGVSQSPRYKVAKRGQDVALRCDPISGHVSLFWYQQALGQGPEFLTYFQNEAQLDKSGLPSDRFFAERPEGSVSTLKIQRTQQEDSAVYLCASSLVSLYEQYFGPGTRLTVT.

V usage is TRBV6-5 and J usage is TRBJ2-7; 8 bases align to TRBD2. The CDR3 contains 15 residues. Germline values: CDR1 MNHEY, CDR2 SVGAGI. Trimming cost V 11 bases and J 4 bases; bases outside gene matches: 16. The CDR3 region has the DNA TGTGCCCGCCGGGGGGGGGCGGGGCCGCAATACGAGCAGTACTTC. The encoded protein is CARRGGAGPQYEQYF.

This clone showed up just once. The V and J genes are TRBV5-1 and TRBJ2-7; perhaps TRBD2 as D (5 bases). V lost 4 bases and J 7 bases, leaving 21 bases between the germline ends. Germline CDR1 SGHRS, CDR2 YFSETQ. CDR3 length equals 15 residues. Here the CDR3 DNA reads TGCGCCAGCAGCCCGGGTCAGTCATGGACGGGGGAGCAGTACTTC. It translates to CASSPGQSWTGEQYF.

The chain is built from TRBV6-2 or TRBV6-3 and TRBJ1-5; 7 nucleotides agree with TRBD1. Looked up from germline, CDR1 is MNHEY and CDR2 is SVGEGT. The CDR3 loop spans 16 amino acids. V was clipped by 5 bases and J by 4 bases; unmatched bases: 11. CDR3 loop: CASSDRERGQNQPQHF. CDR3 nucleotides: TGTGCCAGCAGTGACAGGGAGCGGGGGCAAAATCAGCCCCAGCATTTT.

The chain has TRBV19 and TRBJ1-6; no clear D. V shed 5 bases and J shed 14 bases, with 10 bases lying between them. Germline CDR1 reads LNHDA; CDR2 reads SQIVND (reference sequence). CDR3 length: 11 amino acids. CDR3 in amino acids: CASSSTASLHF. CDR3 coding DNA: TGTGCCAGTAGTTCAACCGCCTCCCTCCACTTT.

V usage is TRBV27 and J usage is TRBJ1-2; D perhaps matches TRBD1 (5 bases). The germline V gene has CDR1 MNHEY and CDR2 SMNVEV (reference sequence). The CDR3 sequence is 13 residues long. Trimming removed 6 bases at V and 8 bases at J, with 16 bases between. The CDR3 nucleotides read TGTGCCAGCAGAGGAAGGGGTCGGCGGGGCTACACCTTC. This codes for CASRGRGRRGYTF.

This clone has only one observation. The genes are TRBV11-2 and TRBJ1-1, with D unclear. Trimming stripped 2 bases from V and 1 base from J, with 5 bases between. Germline V gene data show CDR1 as SGHAT and CDR2 as FQNNGV. This CDR3 spans 13 amino acids. The DNA for the CDR3 is TGTGCCAGCAGCTTACGGGGGAACACTGAAGCTTTCTTT. The encoded protein is CASSLRGNTEAFF.

The chain employs TRBV2 and TRBJ2-7, with D perhaps TRBD1 (6 bases). The germline V gene encodes CDR1 SNHLY and CDR2 FYNNEI. The CDR3 is 13 amino acids. Trimming left V 6 bases short and J 0 bases short, with 9 bases between. In DNA form, the CDR3 reads TGTGCCAGCAGGAGACAGGACTCCTACGAGCAGTACTTC. Encoded protein: CASRRQDSYEQYF. Full variable domain (missing parts from reference TRBV2 and TRBJ2-7): EPEVTQTPSHQVTQMGQEVILRCVPISNHLYFYWYRQILGQKVEFLVSFYNNEISEKSEIFDDQFSVERPDGSNFTLKIRSTKLEDSAMYFCASRRQDSYEQYFGPGTRLTVT.

V is TRBV4-3 and J is TRBJ1-3; D unclear. The CDR3 runs 15 residues. The germline V and J ends were trimmed by 4 bases and 1 base, with 11 bases remaining between them. Per germline, CDR1 LGHNA and CDR2 YSLEER. DNA for the CDR3: TGCGCCAGCAGCCCATCTTGGCGGTCTGGAAACACCATATATTTT. Encoded protein: CASSPSWRSGNTIYF.

This chain uses TRBV25-1 with TRBJ1-4, with D uncertain. From germline, CDR1 is MGHDK and CDR2 SYGVNS. The germline V and J ends were trimmed by 0 bases and 8 bases, with 4 bases remaining between them. The CDR3 is 12 residues long. This chain's CDR3 is CASSEYLEKLFF. The CDR3 region has the DNA TGTGCCAGCAGTGAATATTTGGAAAAACTGTTTTTT. The full variable domain, in which reference TRBV25-1 and TRBJ1-4 provide the parts outside the CDR3, is EADIYQTPRYLVIGTGKKITLECSQTMGHDKMYWYQQDPGMELHLIHYSYGVNSTEKGDLSSESTVSRIRTEHFPLTLESARPSHTSQYLCASSEYLEKLFFGSGTQLSVL.